A single sample gave rise to the 28 T cell receptor beta chains below, sequenced in a study of T cell clonotyping in hematopoietic cell transplantation. Time point here: recipient sample about 28 days before transplant, after cytoreduction. TCRdb's table, derived via immunoSEQ multiplex PCR, lists solely in-frame clones and lacks some. The data show about 38,000 clones, roughly 94% seen once. The source material was peripheral blood mononuclear cells, sampled before stem cell transplant. All receptors derive from a man between 40 and 49 years old with chronic myeloid leukemia. Some clones in this sample may be carry-over from other donors' samples.

This clone was recorded only once. The rearrangement uses TRBV5-4 and TRBJ1-2; the D gene is possibly TRBD1 (6 bases). The CDR3 loop spans 15 amino acids. V dropped 0 bases and J dropped 4 bases, with 13 bases sitting between them. Germline CDR1 and CDR2: SGHNT and YYREEE (reference sequence). CDR3 protein: CASSLGGEGGYGYTF. The CDR3 nucleotides read TGTGCCAGCAGCTTGGGGGGGGAAGGGGGCTATGGCTACACCTTC.

This clone was seen a single time. The chain carries TRBV19 and TRBJ1-2; D gene uncertain. Germline V gene sequence: CDR1 LNHDA, CDR2 SQIVND (reference sequence). This CDR3 is built from 13 residues. Trimming removed 5 bases from V and 5 bases from J, with 12 bases in between. CDR3 coding DNA: TGTGCCAGTAGTCCAAACGGACCATATGGCTACACCTTC. Protein: CASSPNGPYGYTF.

The DNA for the CDR3 is TGTGCCAGCAGCTTGGACAGGGGTGAAACTCCCCAGCATTTT. As protein: CASSLDRGETPQHF. V gene TRBV5-6 combines with J gene TRBJ1-5, with 7 bases lining up with TRBD1. The CDR3 runs 14 residues. The ends lost 0 bases at V and 10 bases at J; junction bases unmatched: 7. Germline V gene data show CDR1 as SGHDT and CDR2 as YYEEEE.

This chain links TRBV19 with TRBJ2-3; TRBD1 matches at 10 bases. Trimming took 7 bases from V and 4 from J; bases not matched to a gene: 11. This CDR3 has 16 amino acids. Germline CDR1 reads LNHDA; CDR2 reads SQIVND (reference sequence). The CDR3 loop is CASIPTGTGAADTQYF. The CDR3, as DNA: TGTGCCAGTATCCCGACCGGGACAGGGGCGGCAGATACGCAGTATTTT.

Comment on this clone: This same CDR3 is encoded by further DNA sequences in the sample. The chain combines TRBV6-5 with TRBJ1-1; 8 bases are shared with TRBD1. The CDR3 runs 14 residues. Germline trimming cut 6 bases from V and 1 base from J; bases unmatched to any gene: 4. Germline CDR1 reads MNHEY; CDR2 reads SVGAGI. The CDR3 reads CASSSGQGNTEAFF. DNA for the CDR3: TGTGCCAGCAGCTCCGGACAGGGGAACACTGAAGCTTTCTTT.

The chain recombines TRBV28 with TRBJ2-7, with D possibly matching TRBD2 (6 bases). This CDR3 region has 14 residues. Trimming removed 3 bases from V and 6 bases from J, with 15 bases in between. CDR1 and CDR2 from the germline V gene are MDHEN and SYDVKM. CDR3 residues: CASSFFDQEGEQYF. The CDR3 nucleotides are TGTGCCAGCAGTTTCTTTGATCAGGAGGGCGAGCAGTACTTC.

J is TRBJ2-5 and V is TRBV27; D call uncertain. The V end lost 5 bases, the J end lost 5 bases, and 9 bases lay between the germline ends. Germline V gives CDR1 MNHEY, CDR2 SMNVEV (reference sequence). CDR3 length: 12 amino acids. The CDR3 spells CASSHLGETQYF. The CDR3 nucleotides read TGTGCCAGCAGTCACCTCGGTGAGACCCAGTACTTC.

The rearrangement joins TRBV5-6 to TRBJ1-2; the D gene is possibly TRBD1 (5 bases). The V gene's germline CDR1 is SGHDT and CDR2 YYEEEE. The CDR3 length is 13 residues. V lost 3 bases and J 8 bases, leaving 14 bases between the germline ends. This chain's CDR3 is CASSYSGRRGYTF. CDR3 bases: TGTGCCAGCAGCTACTCGGGACGAAGGGGCTACACCTTC.

This sequence joins TRBV11-3 and TRBJ1-3; D gene ambiguous. In germline, CDR1 is SGHNT, CDR2 YENEEA. This CDR3 is 15 amino acids long. With 1 base removed from V and 0 bases from J, the gap between germline ends came to 7 bases. The CDR3 sequence: CASSLGASSGNTIYF. For the CDR3, the DNA is TGTGCCAGCAGCTTAGGGGCGAGCTCTGGAAACACCATATATTTT.

The J gene is TRBJ2-2, the V gene TRBV9; D could derive from TRBD1 or TRBD2 (5 bases each). Germline CDR1 SGDLS, CDR2 YYNGEE. V was cut by 4 bases and J by 4 bases, with 14 bases left in between. This CDR3 comprises 15 residues. Here the CDR3 DNA reads TGTGCCAGCAGCCCCGCCGGGACCCTCACCGGGGAGCTGTTTTTT. This codes for CASSPAGTLTGELFF.

The chain combines TRBV11-2 with TRBJ1-4; D remains unclear. Germline V gene lookup returns CDR1 SGHAT and CDR2 FQNNGV. V was shortened by 3 bases and J by 7 bases, with 12 bases between the two germline ends. The CDR3 has 14 amino acids. Here the CDR3 reads CASSLSLLSEKLFF. The DNA of the CDR3 is TGTGCCAGCAGCTTGTCCTTACTGAGTGAAAAACTGTTTTTT.

This sequence joins TRBV7-6 and TRBJ2-3; weak D call: TRBD1 (5 bases). This CDR3 contains 15 residues. Trimming left V 5 bases short and J 1 base short, with 13 bases between. Germline V gives CDR1 SGHVS, CDR2 FNYEAQ. The CDR3 region has the DNA TGTGCCAGCAGCGCCACAGGAAGCCGCACAGATACGCAGTATTTT. Translation: CASSATGSRTDTQYF. The variable domain in full, completed from reference TRBV7-6 and TRBJ2-3, reads GAGVSQSPRYKVTKRGQDVALRCDPISGHVSLYWYRQALGQGPEFLTYFNYEAQQDKSGLPNDRFSAERPEGSISTLTIQRTEQRDSAMYRCASSATGSRTDTQYFGPGTRLTVL.

The J gene is TRBJ2-5, the V gene TRBV5-6, with D hard to call. Germline lookup yields CDR1 SGHDT and CDR2 YYEEEE. V lost 0 bases and J 5 bases, leaving 17 bases between the germline ends. The CDR3 consists of 16 residues. For the CDR3, the DNA is TGTGCCAGCAGCTTGGCGGCGACTCACACCTGGGAGACCCAGTACTTC. Amino acid sequence: CASSLAATHTWETQYF.

The chain couples TRBV28 to TRBJ1-3, with a tentative D call TRBD1 (5 bases). V was cut by 3 bases and J by 1 base, with 16 bases left in between. This CDR3 spans 17 amino acids. The germline V gene has CDR1 MDHEN and CDR2 SYDVKM. The CDR3 coding sequence is TGTGCCAGCAGTTTGGGTGGGGGAACCTATTCTGGAAACACCATATATTTT. Translating gives CASSLGGGTYSGNTIYF.

This chain joins TRBV11-3 and TRBJ2-1; TRBD1 matches at 9 bases. CDR1 is SGHNT and CDR2 is YENEEA in the germline V gene. After removal of 4 bases from V and 1 base from J, the junction contained 5 bases not matched to a gene. The CDR3 loop spans 16 amino acids. CDR3 residues: CASSWTGTGSYNEQFF. The CDR3 nucleotides read TGTGCCAGCAGCTGGACCGGGACAGGGTCCTACAATGAGCAGTTCTTC.

This clone appeared once. The CDR3 bases are TGTGCCAGCAGATGGGCAGGGGTAAATCAGCCCCAGCATTTT. Its translation: CASRWAGVNQPQHF. This sequence joins TRBV28 and TRBJ1-5; maybe TRBD1 (6 bases). This CDR3 is built from 14 residues. Between the trimmed V and J ends, which lost 6 bases and 4 bases, there was a span of 13 bases. The germline V gene encodes CDR1 MDHEN and CDR2 SYDVKM.

This clone was seen just once. This chain joins TRBV27 and TRBJ2-3; the D is unclear. The V end lost 5 bases, the J end lost 2 bases, and 5 bases lay between the germline ends. This CDR3 spans 12 amino acids. CDR1 and CDR2 (germline): MNHEY, SMNVEV (reference sequence). In nucleotides, the CDR3 is TGTGCCAGCAGTCCCCACACAGATACGCAGTATTTT. Its protein is CASSPHTDTQYF.

The table lists this clone with a count of one. The chain uses TRBV9 and TRBJ1-4; D is perhaps TRBD1 (6 bases). Germline lookup yields CDR1 SGDLS and CDR2 YYNGEE. Trimming cost V 4 bases and J 8 bases, with 18 bases left between them. CDR3 length equals 15 residues. DNA for the CDR3: TGTGCCAGCAGCACTACGGGACACCAGGGGGAAAAACTGTTTTTT. It specifies CASSTTGHQGEKLFF. The entire variable domain, with the rest obtained from reference TRBV9 and TRBJ1-4, is as follows: DSGVTQTPKHLITATGQRVTLRCSPRSGDLSVYWYQQSLDQGLQFLIQYYNGEERAKGNILERFSAQQFPDLHSELNLSSLELGDSALYFCASSTTGHQGEKLFFGSGTQLSVL.

V and J are TRBV28 and TRBJ1-2, with 9 bases aligning to TRBD1. This CDR3 is built from 18 residues. Trimming at V came to 2 bases and at J to 4 bases, leaving 14 bases not matched to a gene. Germline lookup yields CDR1 MDHEN and CDR2 SYDVKM. CDR3 nucleotide sequence: TGTGCCAGCAGTTTAATAGTAATGGAAACAGGGGGCATCTATGGCTACACCTTC. Its protein product is CASSLIVMETGGIYGYTF.

The rearrangement links TRBV27 to TRBJ1-2; 10 bases map to TRBD1. CDR1 MNHEY and CDR2 SMNVEV come from the germline V gene (reference sequence). J lost 4 bases, V lost 5 bases, and 4 bases had no gene match. There are 14 residues in the CDR3. Here the CDR3 reads CASSPDRGFYGYTF. In DNA, the CDR3 is TGTGCCAGCAGTCCGGACAGGGGGTTCTATGGCTACACCTTC.

The chain employs TRBV6-5 and TRBJ2-1, with 15 positions matching TRBD2. V lost 8 bases to trimming and J lost 14 bases; unmatched junction nucleotides: 7. Germline CDR1 and CDR2: MNHEY and SVGAGI. This CDR3 has 13 residues. CDR3 amino acids: CASRTSGGALEFF. The CDR3 DNA is TGTGCCAGCCGGACTAGCGGGGGGGCCCTGGAGTTCTTC.

J is TRBJ1-4 and V is TRBV4-2; no clear D gene. V was trimmed by 5 bases and J by 4 bases, leaving 8 bases between them. Germline V gene sequence: CDR1 LGHNA, CDR2 YNFKEQ. This CDR3 has 13 amino acids. Here the CDR3 reads CASSFDSNEKLFF. The CDR3, as DNA: TGTGCCAGCAGCTTCGATAGTAATGAAAAACTGTTTTTT.

This chain links TRBV2 with TRBJ2-7; D unclear. The length of the CDR3 is 12 residues. Trimming took 3 bases from V and 5 from J, leaving 8 bases between them. Per the germline V gene, CDR1 is SNHLY and CDR2 is FYNNEI. This CDR3 is CASSEDLHEQYF. CDR3 coding DNA: TGTGCCAGCAGTGAGGACCTCCACGAGCAGTACTTC.

The rearrangement links TRBV6-5 to TRBJ1-5, with D unresolved. The CDR3 totals 13 residues. Trimming removed 8 bases at V and 1 base at J, with 9 bases between. Germline V gene data show CDR1 as MNHEY and CDR2 as SVGAGI. The CDR3 sequence: CASRDTSNQPQHF. CDR3 sequence (DNA): TGTGCCAGCCGGGATACGAGCAATCAGCCCCAGCATTTT.

This clone occurred once. The chain uses TRBV11-2 and TRBJ2-1, with 7 bases lining up with TRBD2. V lost 2 bases to trimming and J lost 7 bases; unmatched junction nucleotides: 11. The CDR3 is 16 residues long. Germline CDR1 SGHAT, CDR2 FQNNGV. The CDR3 DNA reads as TGTGCCAGCAGCTTAAATGCTGGGGGGGTCGGGAATGAGCAGTTCTTC. Translated: CASSLNAGGVGNEQFF.

This clone was seen once. V and J are TRBV14 and TRBJ1-1; D gene ambiguous. The CDR3 loop spans 13 amino acids. Trimming removed 5 bases at V and 5 bases at J, with 12 bases between. Germline values: CDR1 SGHDN, CDR2 FVKESK. The CDR3 region is CASSLTTRTEAFF. CDR3 DNA sequence: TGTGCCAGCAGCTTAACGACCCGGACTGAAGCTTTCTTT.

This chain joins TRBV7-8 and TRBJ1-3, with a possible D match to TRBD1 (5 bases). Per germline, CDR1 SGHVS and CDR2 FQNEAQ. Trimming took off 9 bases at V and 2 bases at J, with 17 bases between the two ends. CDR3 length: 15 amino acids. This chain's CDR3 is CASQHKTVAGNTIYF. For the CDR3, the DNA is TGTGCCAGTCAACACAAGACAGTCGCTGGAAACACCATATATTTT.

This chain joins TRBV27 and TRBJ2-7, with a possible D match to TRBD2 (5 bases). The length of the CDR3 is 15 residues. Germline V gene data show CDR1 as MNHEY and CDR2 as SMNVEV (reference sequence). V dropped 2 bases and J dropped 3 bases, with 14 bases sitting between them. The CDR3 region is CASSLGSGQNYEQYF. CDR3 DNA: TGTGCCAGCAGTTTAGGAAGCGGTCAAAACTACGAGCAGTACTTC.